This T cell receptor (beta chain) was sequenced for a study of shared clonotypes between healthy human individuals. Notes on the study in general: Sampling included only blood; tissue repertoires likely differ. Unshared clonotypes carried lower generation probabilities than those common to all four donors.

This clone was seen just once. Its cognate antigen is unknown. CDR3 length: 15 residues. CDR1 and CDR2 (germline): SGHDN, FVKESK. With 2 bases clipped from V and 4 bases from J, the junction kept 8 bases outside the gene matches. Method: immunoSEQ multiplex PCR; TCRdb's copy keeps in-frame clones and lacks some. The sample carries some 1.4 million clones, roughly 96% recorded once. The donor cohort consisted entirely of Caucasian adults residing in Nashville, Tennessee. Sequencing was done on a sample of naive CD4+ T cells sorted from blood. As to subset: CD45RA+ positively selected. This chain connects TRBV14 to TRBJ2-7; 7 nucleotides agree with TRBD1. This sequence was found in a man aged 25-45 years in good health. The chain's CDR3 is CASSQPGTVLYEQYF. The CDR3 coding sequence is TGTGCCAGCAGCCAACCCGGGACAGTTCTTTACGAGCAGTACTTC.